The source of this TCR beta chain is a study of shared clonotypes between healthy human individuals. This CDR3 is built from 15 residues. Germline CDR1 is SGDLS and CDR2 is YYNGEE. After removal of 4 bases from V and 2 bases from J, the junction contained 3 bases not matched to a gene. The method was immunoSEQ multiplex PCR; TCRdb's version includes in-frame clones alone and lacks a portion of them. This repertoire shows 2 million to 2.5 million clones, under 97% found once; its top ten account for roughly 0.13%. In regard to this clone: Other DNA sequences in this sample translate to the same CDR3.

The sequence was collected from a man younger than 30 in good health. The gene calls are TRBV9 and TRBJ2-1, with TRBD2 matching over 10 bases. The sample comprised naive CD4+ T cells sorted from blood. Described subset: CD45RA+ positively selected. The CDR3 here is CASSPGLATYNEQFF. In DNA form, the CDR3 reads TGTGCCAGCAGCCCGGGACTAGCGACCTACAATGAGCAGTTCTTC.